The rows below give T cell receptor beta chains drawn from one sample of a study of blood T cell repertoires in COVID-19. The table came from immunoSEQ multiplex PCR; TCRdb's copy has only in-frame clones and leaves some out. The profile shows 250,000 to 300,000 clones, more than 80% of them singletons. The sample taken for sequencing was peripheral blood. The receptors shown here come from a woman aged 35 to 49 with acute or convalescent COVID-19. Both conserved end residues are part of each CDR3. Fields, in order: D gene, clone size, J gene, V gene, CDR3 protein, CDR3 DNA. D genes are given only for firm matches. Not all rows give a size; the values are once, few, many and, for expanded clones, a class.

TRBD1 | - | TRBJ1-5 | TRBV19 | CASTPLPGQRNQPQHF | TGTGCCAGTACCCCCTTACCGGGACAGAGAAATCAGCCCCAGCATTTT
- | - | TRBJ2-6 | TRBV10-2 | CASSETLSGVGNVLTF | TGCGCCAGCAGTGAGACCCTATCAGGGGTAGGGAACGTCCTGACTTTC
TRBD2 | - | TRBJ2-3 | TRBV10-2 | CASRTSWTRGRTDTQYF | TGCGCCAGCAGAACCTCGTGGACTAGAGGTCGGACAGATACGCAGTATTTT
- | - | TRBJ1-4 | TRBV15 | CATSFGTSTNEKLFF | TGTGCCACCAGCTTCGGGACATCAACTAATGAAAAACTGTTTTTT
- | - | TRBJ1-2 | TRBV30 | CAWSVGGGYTF | TGTGCCTGGAGCGTCGGGGGTGGCTACACCTTC
- | - | TRBJ2-3 | TRBV7-6 | CASSLPESPGQYF | TGTGCCAGCAGCTTACCCGAATCCCCCGGGCAGTATTTT
TRBD1 | - | TRBJ1-1 | TRBV7-6 | CASSLEITGGGAFF | TGTGCCAGCAGCTTAGAGATAACAGGGGGAGGAGCTTTCTTT
TRBD1 | - | TRBJ2-2 | TRBV29-1 | CSAGRTGVGTGELFF | TGCAGCGCCGGACGGACAGGGGTGGGCACCGGGGAGCTGTTTTTT
TRBD2 | - | TRBJ2-3 | TRBV10-3 | CAIMDSGGADTQYF | TGTGCCATCATGGATAGCGGGGGGGCAGATACGCAGTATTTT
- | - | TRBJ1-5 | TRBV19 | CASSWGDGSNQPQHF | TGTGCCAGTAGCTGGGGAGACGGAAGCAATCAGCCCCAGCATTTT
- | once | TRBJ2-3 | TRBV6-2/TRBV6-3 | CASSYGSIWGDTQYF | TGTGCCAGCAGTTACGGGAGTATCTGGGGAGATACGCAGTATTTT
TRBD1 | - | TRBJ1-2 | TRBV29-1 | CSSGDRGLYGYTF | TGCAGCTCGGGGGACAGGGGCTTATATGGCTACACCTTC
- | - | TRBJ1-1 | TRBV13 | CASSFFDTLEAFF | TGTGCCAGCAGCTTCTTCGACACCCTTGAAGCTTTCTTT
TRBD2 | - | TRBJ2-5 | TRBV11-2 | CASSSLAPETQYF | TGTGCCAGCAGCTCACTAGCGCCAGAGACCCAGTACTTC
TRBD1 | - | TRBJ1-5 | TRBV5-6 | CASSHDRVKWHF | TGTGCCAGCAGCCACGACAGGGTAAAGTGGCATTTT
TRBD1 | - | TRBJ1-5 | TRBV19 | CASSTGGYSNQPQHF | TGTGCCAGTAGCACAGGGGGGTATAGCAATCAGCCCCAGCATTTT
- | - | TRBJ1-1 | TRBV5-6 | CASSLLRGGNTEAFF | TGTGCCAGCAGCTTGTTAAGGGGTGGAAACACTGAAGCTTTCTTT
- | - | TRBJ2-2 | TRBV4-1 | CASSQGRLGGRTGELFF | TGCGCCAGCAGCCAAGGACGGTTGGGGGGGCGCACCGGGGAGCTGTTTTTT
TRBD1 | once | TRBJ1-2 | TRBV15 | CATSPRPGQDYFGYGYTF | TGTGCCACCAGCCCAAGACCGGGACAGGATTACTTTGGTTATGGCTACACCTTC
TRBD1 | - | TRBJ1-6 | TRBV27 | CASSSGTDNSPLHF | TGTGCCAGCAGTTCCGGGACAGACAATTCACCCCTCCACTTT
TRBD2 | - | TRBJ2-5 | TRBV7-3 | CASSLKGRLAGTAETQYF | TGTGCCAGCAGCTTAAAAGGACGACTAGCGGGGACGGCGGAGACCCAGTACTTC
- | once | TRBJ2-3 | TRBV21-1 | CASSKFKGPDTQYF | TGTGCCAGCAGCAAATTCAAGGGGCCAGATACGCAGTATTTT
- | - | TRBJ1-2 | TRBV2 | CASSESAGRGYTF | TGTGCCAGCAGTGAGTCGGCAGGGAGGGGCTACACCTTC
- | - | TRBJ1-6 | TRBV2 | CASCRTAGGNSPLHF | TGTGCCAGCTGCCGGACAGCCGGGGGGAATTCACCCCTCCACTTT
TRBD1 | - | TRBJ2-6 | TRBV24-1 | CATSDMGQGDSGANVLTF | TGTGCCACCAGTGATATGGGACAGGGGGACTCTGGGGCCAACGTCCTGACTTTC
- | - | TRBJ2-3 | TRBV5-4 | CASSFDSRTDTQYF | TGTGCCAGCAGCTTTGACAGCCGCACAGATACGCAGTATTTT
TRBD1 | - | TRBJ1-6 | TRBV5-1 | CASSLDRGIYSPLHF | TGCGCCAGCAGCTTAGACAGGGGGATCTATTCACCCCTCCACTTT
TRBD1 | - | TRBJ2-3 | TRBV5-4 | CASSFWAGGRTDTQYF | TGTGCCAGCAGCTTTTGGGCAGGGGGTCGCACAGATACGCAGTATTTT
- | - | TRBJ1-2 | TRBV6-5 | CASKTRTEGLRGYTF | TGTGCCAGCAAAACTAGGACAGAAGGATTACGTGGCTACACCTTC
- | - | TRBJ2-3 | TRBV19 | CASSHQRFPPTDTQYF | TGTGCCAGTAGCCACCAGCGGTTCCCGCCCACAGATACGCAGTATTTT
- | - | TRBJ1-1 | TRBV5-6 | CASSPPGQFVTEAFF | TGTGCCAGCAGCCCACCCGGACAATTTGTAACTGAAGCTTTCTTT
- | few | TRBJ1-1 | TRBV7-9 | CASSSQRSGGAEAFF | TGTGCCAGCAGCTCCCAACGATCGGGGGGAGCTGAAGCTTTCTTT
TRBD2 | - | TRBJ2-2 | TRBV15 | CATGRTSFNTGELFF | TGTGCCACCGGACGGACTAGCTTTAACACCGGGGAGCTGTTTTTT
TRBD1 | once | TRBJ1-5 | TRBV4-1 | CASSQVAMTGYQPQHF | TGCGCCAGCAGCCAAGTGGCCATGACAGGGTATCAGCCCCAGCATTTT
- | - | TRBJ2-5 | TRBV30 | CAWSVQQETQYF | TGTGCCTGGAGTGTACAGCAAGAGACCCAGTACTTC
- | - | TRBJ1-4 | TRBV30 | CAWTPRGLTRGGLFF | TGTGCCTGGACTCCCCGGGGCCTCACTCGGGGAGGACTGTTTTTT
- | - | TRBJ2-1 | TRBV20-1 | CSASIGTSNEQFF | TGCAGTGCTAGTATAGGGACTTCTAATGAGCAGTTCTTC
- | - | TRBJ1-1 | TRBV29-1 | CSVRQPVNTEAFF | TGCAGCGTCCGACAGCCGGTGAACACTGAAGCTTTCTTT
- | - | TRBJ1-4 | TRBV7-8 | CASSLGMSGGEKLFF | TGTGCCAGCAGCTTAGGAATGTCGGGTGGGGAAAAACTGTTTTTT
- | - | TRBJ1-2 | TRBV28 | CASSSAGEGYTF | TGTGCCAGCAGTTCGGCAGGGGAGGGCTACACCTTC